In this sample, the clone carrying this T cell receptor beta chain turned up a few times. The sample belongs to a study of blood T cell repertoires in COVID-19. The repertoire was sequenced with immunoSEQ multiplex PCR; TCRdb's copy has only in-frame clones and lacks some. The data contain approximately 9,600 clones, 80% to 90% of them singletons. The CDR3 is made up of 17 amino acids. Germline V gene lookup returns CDR1 LGHNA and CDR2 YNFKEQ. V was clipped by 0 bases and J by 2 bases; unmatched bases: 6. This receptor was taken from a human donor in a cohort sampled during active COVID-19. The genes are TRBV4-2 and TRBJ2-3; 9 bases fit TRBD2. The sample was peripheral blood. The CDR3 bases are TGTGCCAGCAGCCAAGACGGAGCGGGAGGTCTCACAGATACGCAGTATTTT. Protein product: CASSQDGAGGLTDTQYF.